The 2 T cell receptor beta chains presented below share a single source sample, sequenced in a study of T-cell memory formation after mild COVID-19 (dated by TCRdb to 2020 to 2023). The receptor library was made with 5' RACE. TCRdb names Illumina NovaSeq 6000 as the instrument used. Using fastp at Q25 and MiXCR, TCRdb reprocessed the public reads and kept productive beta chains. Entries that share a CDR3 protein sequence are merged under the most common genes and DNA. The table for this sample lists about 130,000 distinct CDR3 sequences; 5% to 6.5% of them were counted only once. 2.2% of the sample comes from the top ten. Sequenced input: PBMCs or a T cell subset sorted from them (not recorded which). The receptor set was obtained from an adult woman who had mild COVID-19 (a few samples of this study predate the infection). The sample titles of this study are shuffled in the database, so cell type and time point are left out; the donor was told from shared clones.

V gene TRBV5-1 combines with J gene TRBJ2-7, with D possibly matching TRBD2 (6 bases). The V gene lost 0 bases and the J gene lost 2 bases, with 12 bases spanning the gap. The V gene's germline CDR1 is SGHRS and CDR2 YFSETQ. The CDR3 is 15 amino acids. CDR3 in DNA: TGCGCCAGCAGCTTGGCCGCGGGAACGACCTACGAGCAGTACTTC. The encoded protein is CASSLAAGTTYEQYF. The whole variable domain, remainder taken from reference TRBV5-1 and TRBJ2-7, is KAGVTQTPRYLIKTRGQQVTLSCSPISGHRSVSWYQQTPGQGLQFLFEYFSETQRNKGNFPGRFSGRQFSNSRSEMNVSTLELGDSALYLCASSLAAGTTYEQYFGPGTRLTVT.

This clonotype came up many times. V and J are TRBV7-2 and TRBJ2-3; 10 bases are shared with TRBD2. CDR1 and CDR2 (germline): SGHTA, FQGNSA. Trimming cost V 0 bases and J 3 bases; bases outside gene matches: 3. The CDR3 has 16 amino acids. The CDR3 is CASSLARGLATDTQYF. The DNA of the CDR3 is TGTGCCAGCAGCTTAGCCAGGGGACTAGCGACAGATACGCAGTATTTT.